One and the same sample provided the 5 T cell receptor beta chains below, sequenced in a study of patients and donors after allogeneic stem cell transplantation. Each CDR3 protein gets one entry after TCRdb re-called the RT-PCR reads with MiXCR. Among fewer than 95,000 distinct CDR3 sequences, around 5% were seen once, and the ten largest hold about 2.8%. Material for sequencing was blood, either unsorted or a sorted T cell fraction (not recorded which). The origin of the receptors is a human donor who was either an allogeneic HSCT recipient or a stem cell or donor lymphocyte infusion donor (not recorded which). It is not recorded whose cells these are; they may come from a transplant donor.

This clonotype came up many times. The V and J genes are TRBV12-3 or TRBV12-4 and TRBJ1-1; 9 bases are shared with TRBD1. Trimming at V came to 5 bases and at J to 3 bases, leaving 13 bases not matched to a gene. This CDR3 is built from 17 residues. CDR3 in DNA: TGTGCCAGCAGTACCGGGACAGGGTGGGGCGGGGACACTGAAGCTTTCTTT. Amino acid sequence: CASSTGTGWGGDTEAFF.

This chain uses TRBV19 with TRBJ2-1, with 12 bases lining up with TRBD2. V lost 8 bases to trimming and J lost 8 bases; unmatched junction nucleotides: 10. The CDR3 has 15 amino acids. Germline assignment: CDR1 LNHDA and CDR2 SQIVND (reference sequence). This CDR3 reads CASCRTSGARDEQFF. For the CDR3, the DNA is TGTGCCAGTTGTAGGACTAGCGGGGCTCGCGATGAGCAGTTCTTC. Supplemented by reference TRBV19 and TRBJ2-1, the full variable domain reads DGGITQSPKYLFRKEGQNVTLSCEQNLNHDAMYWYRQDPGQGLRLIYYSQIVNDFQKGDIAEGYSVSREKKESFPLTVTSAQKNPTAFYLCASCRTSGARDEQFFGPGTRLTVL.

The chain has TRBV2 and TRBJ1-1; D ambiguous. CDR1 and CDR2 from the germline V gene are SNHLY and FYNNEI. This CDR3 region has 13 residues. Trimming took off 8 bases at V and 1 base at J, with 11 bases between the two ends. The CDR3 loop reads CASEVAGNTEAFF. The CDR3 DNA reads TGTGCCAGCGAAGTAGCAGGGAACACTGAAGCTTTCTTT. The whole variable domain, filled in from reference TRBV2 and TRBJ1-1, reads EPEVTQTPSHQVTQMGQEVILRCVPISNHLYFYWYRQILGQKVEFLVSFYNNEISEKSEIFDDQFSVERPDGSNFTLKIRSTKLEDSAMYFCASEVAGNTEAFFGQGTRLTVV.

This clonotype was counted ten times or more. The CDR3, as DNA: TGCAGCGTTGAAGATCGGCGAGTAACCGCCACAGATACGCAGTATTTT. Translated, it gives CSVEDRRVTATDTQYF. The chain couples TRBV29-1 to TRBJ2-3; D unclear. Per germline, CDR1 SQVTM and CDR2 ANQGSEA. The CDR3 has 16 amino acids. The V and J ends lost 0 bases and 2 bases respectively, with 15 bases between them.

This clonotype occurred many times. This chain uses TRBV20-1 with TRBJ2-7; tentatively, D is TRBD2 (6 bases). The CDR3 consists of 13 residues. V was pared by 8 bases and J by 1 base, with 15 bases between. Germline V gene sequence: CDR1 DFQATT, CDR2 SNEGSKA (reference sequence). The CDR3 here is CSPKRAGSYEQYF. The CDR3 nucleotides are TGCAGTCCTAAGAGGGCGGGGTCCTACGAGCAGTACTTC.